This is a list of T cell receptor beta chains from one sample in a study of long-term antiretroviral therapy in people with HIV. Sequencing used immunoSEQ multiplex PCR; TCRdb keeps in-frame clones, though not all of them. The sample has over 15,000 clones, roughly 94% seen once. The sequencing here drew on unsorted PBMCs, taken 6.4 years after starting antiretroviral therapy. These receptors all come from a woman aged 50 to 60 with HIV. Each CDR3 is given with its conserved first and last residue. The D gene is left open where the match is weak. Size values are once, few and many counts, or a class for expanded clones, and some rows have none.

abundance: .; j_gene: TRBJ2-4; len: 16; v_gene: TRBV27; d_gene: TRBD2; CDR3aa: CASSLSGSGAKNIQYF; CDR3nt: TGTGCCAGCAGTCTTAGCGGGAGCGGGGCCAAAAACATTCAGTACTTC
abundance: .; j_gene: TRBJ2-3; len: 15; v_gene: TRBV9; d_gene: TRBD2; CDR3aa: CASSVASGTTDTQYF; CDR3nt: TGTGCCAGCAGCGTAGCTAGCGGAACCACAGATACGCAGTATTTT
abundance: .; j_gene: TRBJ2-5; len: 13; v_gene: TRBV6-1; d_gene: .; CDR3aa: CASSEASWETQYF; CDR3nt: TGTGCCAGCAGTGAAGCGAGCTGGGAGACCCAGTACTTC
abundance: .; j_gene: TRBJ1-5; len: 14; v_gene: TRBV7-9; d_gene: .; CDR3aa: CASSLWGSNQPQHF; CDR3nt: TGTGCCAGCAGCTTATGGGGTAGCAATCAGCCCCAGCATTTT
abundance: once; j_gene: TRBJ1-3; len: 15; v_gene: TRBV5-1; d_gene: .; CDR3aa: CASSLGSVSGNTIYF; CDR3nt: TGCGCCAGCAGCTTGGGGTCTGTGTCTGGAAACACCATATATTTT
abundance: .; j_gene: TRBJ2-1; len: 12; v_gene: TRBV29-1; d_gene: .; CDR3aa: CSGETDLNEQFF; CDR3nt: TGCAGCGGCGAGACAGATCTCAATGAGCAGTTCTTC
abundance: .; j_gene: TRBJ2-7; len: 14; v_gene: TRBV27; d_gene: TRBD1; CDR3aa: CASSRTGPGYEQYF; CDR3nt: TGTGCCAGCAGTCGGACAGGCCCTGGGTACGAGCAGTACTTC
abundance: .; j_gene: TRBJ2-2; len: 14; v_gene: TRBV9; d_gene: .; CDR3aa: CASSPRDNTGELFF; CDR3nt: TGTGCCAGCAGCCCCCGGGACAACACCGGGGAGCTGTTTTTT
abundance: .; j_gene: TRBJ2-5; len: 17; v_gene: TRBV5-4; d_gene: TRBD2; CDR3aa: CASSVRKERENQETQYF; CDR3nt: TGTGCCAGCAGTGTGAGGAAGGAGCGGGAAAACCAAGAGACCCAGTACTTC
abundance: .; j_gene: TRBJ1-6; len: 14; v_gene: TRBV6-5; d_gene: .; CDR3aa: CASSYWGADSPLHF; CDR3nt: TGTGCCAGCAGTTACTGGGGGGCCGATTCACCCCTCCACTTT
abundance: .; j_gene: TRBJ2-1; len: 13; v_gene: TRBV6-5; d_gene: TRBD2; CDR3aa: CASTAGGNNEQFF; CDR3nt: TGTGCCAGCACAGCGGGAGGGAACAATGAGCAGTTCTTC
abundance: .; j_gene: TRBJ2-1; len: 13; v_gene: TRBV29-1; d_gene: .; CDR3aa: CSVGASPDREQFF; CDR3nt: TGCAGCGTTGGGGCCAGCCCGGACCGGGAGCAGTTCTTC
abundance: .; j_gene: TRBJ1-1; len: 14; v_gene: TRBV5-1; d_gene: .; CDR3aa: CASQQGTMNTEAFF; CDR3nt: TGCGCCAGCCAGCAGGGGACTATGAACACTGAAGCTTTCTTT
abundance: once; j_gene: TRBJ2-7; len: 18; v_gene: TRBV4-2; d_gene: TRBD2; CDR3aa: CASSQDLTGTSSSYEQYF; CDR3nt: TGTGCCAGCAGCCAAGACCTTACCGGGACTAGCTCGTCCTACGAGCAGTACTTC
abundance: .; j_gene: TRBJ2-3; len: 15; v_gene: TRBV21-1; d_gene: .; CDR3aa: CASKVSGTRTDTQYF; CDR3nt: TGTGCCAGCAAGGTTAGTGGAACCCGCACAGATACGCAGTATTTT
abundance: .; j_gene: TRBJ1-2; len: 14; v_gene: TRBV9; d_gene: .; CDR3aa: CASSVGAAGDGYTF; CDR3nt: TGTGCCAGCAGCGTGGGGGCCGCGGGGGATGGCTACACCTTC
abundance: few; j_gene: TRBJ2-3; len: 15; v_gene: TRBV7-9; d_gene: .; CDR3aa: CASSRRDIEADTQYF; CDR3nt: TGTGCCAGCAGCCGAAGGGACATCGAAGCAGATACGCAGTATTTT
abundance: .; j_gene: TRBJ1-1; len: 13; v_gene: TRBV6-6; d_gene: .; CDR3aa: CASSPPGIDEAFF; CDR3nt: TGTGCCAGCAGCCCCCCAGGAATTGATGAAGCTTTCTTT
abundance: .; j_gene: TRBJ2-7; len: 15; v_gene: TRBV6-5; d_gene: TRBD1; CDR3aa: CASRPGQASSYEQYF; CDR3nt: TGTGCCAGCAGGCCGGGACAGGCCAGCTCCTACGAGCAGTACTTC
abundance: .; j_gene: TRBJ2-7; len: 18; v_gene: TRBV11-2; d_gene: TRBD2; CDR3aa: CASSITSGKEGYSYEQYF; CDR3nt: TGTGCCAGCAGCATTACTAGCGGGAAAGAGGGATATTCCTACGAGCAGTACTTC
abundance: .; j_gene: TRBJ2-7; len: 13; v_gene: TRBV9; d_gene: .; CDR3aa: CASSVWGRGEQYF; CDR3nt: TGTGCCAGCAGCGTTTGGGGGAGAGGTGAGCAGTACTTC
abundance: .; j_gene: TRBJ1-2; len: 13; v_gene: TRBV5-6; d_gene: TRBD1; CDR3aa: CASSLDNRGGYTF; CDR3nt: TGTGCCAGCAGCTTGGACAACAGGGGTGGCTACACCTTC
abundance: .; j_gene: TRBJ1-2; len: 14; v_gene: TRBV5-6; d_gene: .; CDR3aa: CASSLGVVNYGYTF; CDR3nt: TGTGCCAGCAGCTTGGGGGTGGTGAACTATGGCTACACCTTC
abundance: .; j_gene: TRBJ1-5; len: 14; v_gene: TRBV6-1; d_gene: .; CDR3aa: CASSESISNQPQHF; CDR3nt: TGTGCCAGCAGTGAAAGTATCAGCAATCAGCCCCAGCATTTT
abundance: .; j_gene: TRBJ1-4; len: 16; v_gene: TRBV7-9; d_gene: .; CDR3aa: CASSSPRPVDYEKLFF; CDR3nt: TGTGCCAGCAGCAGCCCCCGGCCGGTCGACTATGAAAAACTGTTTTTT
abundance: .; j_gene: TRBJ2-2; len: 14; v_gene: TRBV5-1; d_gene: .; CDR3aa: CASSVLGNTGELFF; CDR3nt: TGCGCCAGCAGCGTACTAGGAAACACCGGGGAGCTGTTTTTT
abundance: .; j_gene: TRBJ2-7; len: 16; v_gene: TRBV10-3; d_gene: TRBD2; CDR3aa: CAISESGTSGSYEQYF; CDR3nt: TGTGCCATCAGTGAATCGGGGACTAGCGGGAGCTACGAGCAGTACTTC
abundance: once; j_gene: TRBJ2-1; len: 19; v_gene: TRBV5-4; d_gene: TRBD2; CDR3aa: CASRDGLAGGPSYDNEQFF; CDR3nt: TGTGCCAGCAGGGACGGACTAGCGGGAGGGCCCTCTTATGACAATGAGCAGTTCTTC
abundance: .; j_gene: TRBJ2-1; len: 17; v_gene: TRBV21-1; d_gene: .; CDR3aa: CASRSISASGRVNEQFF; CDR3nt: TGTGCCAGCCGCTCGATCAGCGCCAGCGGGAGGGTCAATGAGCAGTTCTTC
abundance: .; j_gene: TRBJ2-5; len: 11; v_gene: TRBV2; d_gene: .; CDR3aa: CASSTQETQYF; CDR3nt: TGTGCCAGCAGCACGCAAGAGACCCAGTACTTC
abundance: once; j_gene: TRBJ1-1; len: 16; v_gene: TRBV14; d_gene: TRBD1; CDR3aa: CASSQPDRAFDTEAFF; CDR3nt: TGTGCCAGCAGCCAACCGGACAGGGCCTTCGACACTGAAGCTTTCTTT
abundance: .; j_gene: TRBJ1-5; len: 15; v_gene: TRBV19; d_gene: .; CDR3aa: CASSNRRGRDQPQHF; CDR3nt: TGTGCCAGTAGTAATAGGAGGGGGAGGGATCAGCCCCAGCATTTT
abundance: .; j_gene: TRBJ2-3; len: 13; v_gene: TRBV5-1; d_gene: .; CDR3aa: CASTRETWDTQYF; CDR3nt: TGCGCCAGCACACGGGAGACTTGGGATACGCAGTATTTT
abundance: .; j_gene: TRBJ2-7; len: 15; v_gene: TRBV6-5; d_gene: .; CDR3aa: CASSYSRGSSYEQYF; CDR3nt: TGTGCCAGCAGTTACTCGAGAGGGAGCTCCTACGAGCAGTACTTC
abundance: once; j_gene: TRBJ2-3; len: 17; v_gene: TRBV4-1; d_gene: TRBD2; CDR3aa: CASSQDPLAGASDTQYF; CDR3nt: TGCGCCAGCAGCCAAGATCCCCTAGCGGGAGCGTCGGATACGCAGTATTTT
abundance: .; j_gene: TRBJ2-7; len: 14; v_gene: TRBV6-1; d_gene: TRBD1; CDR3aa: CASRWDRNSYEQYF; CDR3nt: TGTGCCAGCAGATGGGACAGGAACTCCTACGAGCAGTACTTC
abundance: .; j_gene: TRBJ1-2; len: 14; v_gene: TRBV6-5; d_gene: .; CDR3aa: CASSYGGANYGYTF; CDR3nt: TGTGCCAGCAGTTACGGAGGGGCTAACTATGGCTACACCTTC
abundance: .; j_gene: TRBJ2-7; len: 12; v_gene: TRBV2; d_gene: TRBD1; CDR3aa: CASRGQGIEQYF; CDR3nt: TGTGCCAGCAGGGGACAGGGGATCGAGCAGTACTTC
abundance: .; j_gene: TRBJ2-7; len: 14; v_gene: TRBV11-2; d_gene: .; CDR3aa: CASSSLVGRNEQYF; CDR3nt: TGTGCCAGCAGCTCCTTGGTTGGGCGGAACGAGCAGTACTTC
abundance: .; j_gene: TRBJ2-1; len: 11; v_gene: TRBV5-1; d_gene: .; CDR3aa: CASSFMDEQFF; CDR3nt: TGCGCCAGCAGCTTCATGGATGAGCAGTTCTTC
abundance: .; j_gene: TRBJ2-1; len: 16; v_gene: TRBV9; d_gene: .; CDR3aa: CASSVLGAGSYNEQFF; CDR3nt: TGTGCCAGCAGCGTTCTCGGAGCAGGGTCCTACAATGAGCAGTTCTTC
abundance: .; j_gene: TRBJ1-1; len: 10; v_gene: TRBV29-1; d_gene: .; CDR3aa: CVGGSTETFF; CDR3nt: TGCGTGGGAGGGAGCACTGAAACTTTCTTT